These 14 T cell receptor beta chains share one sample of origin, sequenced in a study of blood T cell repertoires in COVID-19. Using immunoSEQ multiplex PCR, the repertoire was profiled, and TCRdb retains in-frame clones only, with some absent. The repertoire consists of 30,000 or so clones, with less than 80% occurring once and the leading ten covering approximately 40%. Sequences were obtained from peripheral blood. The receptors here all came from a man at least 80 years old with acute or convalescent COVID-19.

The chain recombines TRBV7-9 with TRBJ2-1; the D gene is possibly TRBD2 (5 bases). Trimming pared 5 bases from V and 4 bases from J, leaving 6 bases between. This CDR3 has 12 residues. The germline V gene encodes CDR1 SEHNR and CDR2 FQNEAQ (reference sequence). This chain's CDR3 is CASSGRYNEQFF. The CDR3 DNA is TGTGCCAGCAGCGGGAGATACAATGAGCAGTTCTTC.

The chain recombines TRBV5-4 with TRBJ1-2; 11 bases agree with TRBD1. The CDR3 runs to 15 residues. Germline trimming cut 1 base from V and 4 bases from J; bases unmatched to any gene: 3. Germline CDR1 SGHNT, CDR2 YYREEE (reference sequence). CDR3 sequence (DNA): TGTGCCAGCAGCTTGAGGACAGGGGGCAGCTATGGCTACACCTTC. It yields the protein CASSLRTGGSYGYTF.

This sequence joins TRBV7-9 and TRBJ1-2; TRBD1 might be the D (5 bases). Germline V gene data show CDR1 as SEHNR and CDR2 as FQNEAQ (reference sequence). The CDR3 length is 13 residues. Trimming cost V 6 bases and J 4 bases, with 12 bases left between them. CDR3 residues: CASSPDTSYGYTF. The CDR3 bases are TGTGCCAGCAGTCCGGACACGTCCTATGGCTACACCTTC.

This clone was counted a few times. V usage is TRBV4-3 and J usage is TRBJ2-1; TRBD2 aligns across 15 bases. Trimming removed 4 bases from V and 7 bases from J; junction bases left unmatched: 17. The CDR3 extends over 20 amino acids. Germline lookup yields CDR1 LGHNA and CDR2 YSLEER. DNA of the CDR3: TGCGCCAGCAGCCGGGCCTCCGGACTAGCGGGGGGGCCAGCAGGGAATGAGCAGTTCTTC. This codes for CASSRASGLAGGPAGNEQFF.

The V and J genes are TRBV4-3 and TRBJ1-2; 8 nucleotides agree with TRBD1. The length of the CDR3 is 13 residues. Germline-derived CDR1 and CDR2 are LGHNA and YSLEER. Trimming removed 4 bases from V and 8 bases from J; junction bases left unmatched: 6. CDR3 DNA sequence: TGCGCCAGCAGCCTAGAAACAGGGGGAGGCTACACCTTC. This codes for CASSLETGGGYTF.

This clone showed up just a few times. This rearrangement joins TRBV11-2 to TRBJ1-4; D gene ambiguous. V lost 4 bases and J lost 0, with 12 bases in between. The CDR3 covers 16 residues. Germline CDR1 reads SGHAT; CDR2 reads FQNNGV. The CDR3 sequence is CASSSGRTATNEKLFF. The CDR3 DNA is TGTGCCAGCAGCTCCGGGAGAACAGCAACTAATGAAAAACTGTTTTTT. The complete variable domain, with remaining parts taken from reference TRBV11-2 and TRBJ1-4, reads EAGVAQSPRYKIIEKRQSVAFWCNPISGHATLYWYQQILGQGPKLLIQFQNNGVVDDSQLPKDRFSAERLKGVDSTLKIQPAKLEDSAVYLCASSSGRTATNEKLFFGSGTQLSVL.

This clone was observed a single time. CDR3 nucleotides: TGTGCCACCAGTGATGCCGGACAGGGCAGGGAGACCCAGTACTTC. Translating gives CATSDAGQGRETQYF. The J gene is TRBJ2-5, the V gene TRBV24-1; 8 bases are shared with TRBD1. The CDR3 consists of 15 residues. Germline V gives CDR1 KGHDR, CDR2 SFDVKD. J lost 5 bases, V lost 3 bases, and 7 bases had no gene match.

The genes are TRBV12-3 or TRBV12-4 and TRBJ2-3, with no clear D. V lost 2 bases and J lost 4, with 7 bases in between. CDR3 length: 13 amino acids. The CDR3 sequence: CASSLFSSDTQYF. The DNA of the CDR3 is TGTGCCAGCAGTTTATTTTCGTCAGATACGCAGTATTTT.

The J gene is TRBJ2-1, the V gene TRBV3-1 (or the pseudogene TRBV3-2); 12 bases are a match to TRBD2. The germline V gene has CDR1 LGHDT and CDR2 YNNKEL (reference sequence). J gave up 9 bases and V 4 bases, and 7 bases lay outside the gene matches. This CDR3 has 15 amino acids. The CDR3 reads CASSPSGGAGREQFF. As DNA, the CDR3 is TGTGCCAGCAGCCCTAGCGGGGGGGCAGGGCGTGAGCAGTTCTTC.

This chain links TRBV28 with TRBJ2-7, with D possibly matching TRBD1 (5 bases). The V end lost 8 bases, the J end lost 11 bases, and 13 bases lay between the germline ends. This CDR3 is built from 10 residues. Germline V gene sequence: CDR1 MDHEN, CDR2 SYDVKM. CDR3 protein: CASGKGREYF. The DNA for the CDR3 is TGTGCCAGCGGGAAGGGGCGCGAGTACTTC.

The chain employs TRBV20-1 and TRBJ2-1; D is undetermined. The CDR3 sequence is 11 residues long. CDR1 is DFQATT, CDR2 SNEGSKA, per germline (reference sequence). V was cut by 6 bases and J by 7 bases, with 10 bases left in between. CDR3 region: CSAYVLNEQFF. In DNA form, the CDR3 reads TGCAGTGCCTATGTCTTGAATGAGCAGTTCTTC.

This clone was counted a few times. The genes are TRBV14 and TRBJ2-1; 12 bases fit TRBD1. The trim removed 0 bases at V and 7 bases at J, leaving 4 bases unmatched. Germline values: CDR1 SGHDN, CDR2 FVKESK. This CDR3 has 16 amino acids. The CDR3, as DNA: TGTGCCAGCAGCCAAGATTTGGGACAGGGGGCGAATGAGCAGTTCTTC. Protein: CASSQDLGQGANEQFF.

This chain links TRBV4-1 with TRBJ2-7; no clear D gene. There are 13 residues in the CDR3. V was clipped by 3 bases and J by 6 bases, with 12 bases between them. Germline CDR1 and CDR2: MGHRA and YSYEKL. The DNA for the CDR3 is TGCGCCAGCAGCCAGGCCGAAGCAGGCGAGCAGTACTTC. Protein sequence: CASSQAEAGEQYF.

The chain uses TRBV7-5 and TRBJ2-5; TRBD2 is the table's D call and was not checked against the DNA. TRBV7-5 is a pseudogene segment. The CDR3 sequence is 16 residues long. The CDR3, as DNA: TGTGTCAGAAGCCCGGACCGCAGCGGGGGGCAAGAGACCCAGTACTTC. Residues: CVRSPDRSGGQETQYF.